This is a list of T cell receptor beta chains from one sample in a study of blood T cells in healthy people across ages. Using its own MiXCR run on the 5' RACE reads, TCRdb lists one record per CDR3 protein. The sample holds 850,000 to 1,300,000 distinct CDR3 sequences; 35% to 50% are singletons and the top ten take approximately 17%. The specimen sequenced was blood. Receptor source: a woman aged 55-75 years in good health. Each CDR3 is given with its conserved first and last residue. The D gene is left open where the match is weak. Rows may omit the clone size; those that give it use once, few, many or a size class.

D gene	V gene	clone size	J gene	CDR3 protein	CDR3 DNA
TRBD1	TRBV12-3/TRBV12-4	many	TRBJ2-1	CATAIGTGPAYNEQFF	TGTGCCACCGCTATCGGGACAGGACCGGCCTACAATGAGCAGTTCTTC
TRBD1	TRBV28	.	TRBJ1-2	CASSFPSAGGSYGYTF	TGTGCCAGCAGTTTTCCATCTGCAGGGGGGAGCTATGGCTACACCTTC
.	TRBV6-6	.	TRBJ2-7	CASSYGGSNEQYF	TGTGCCAGCAGTTACGGAGGGTCCAACGAGCAGTACTTC
.	TRBV5-1	few	TRBJ2-3	CASGMRTDTQYF	TGCGCCAGCGGAATGCGGACAGATACGCAGTATTTT
TRBD1	TRBV20-1	few	TRBJ2-7	CSAVTGTGVYEQYF	TGCAGTGCCGTAACCGGGACAGGGGTCTACGAGCAGTACTTC
TRBD2	TRBV12-3/TRBV12-4	.	TRBJ2-7	CASARMTSGSEQYF	TGTGCCAGCGCTAGAATGACTAGCGGGAGCGAGCAGTACTTC
.	TRBV29-1	many	TRBJ2-7	CSVSSGNPYEQYF	TGCAGCGTCTCTTCGGGGAACCCCTACGAGCAGTACTTC
TRBD2	TRBV7-8	few	TRBJ2-2	CASSLESGRRVPGELFF	TGTGCCAGCAGCCTAGAGAGCGGGAGAAGAGTGCCGGGGGAGCTGTTTTTT
.	TRBV10-3	.	TRBJ1-6	CAVRPGLMDSPLHF	TGTGCCGTCAGACCAGGGCTTATGGATTCACCCCTCCACTTT
TRBD2	TRBV24-1	.	TRBJ2-2	CATSDPQAGGPTGELFF	TGTGCCACCAGTGACCCCCAAGCGGGAGGCCCCACCGGGGAGCTGTTTTTT
.	TRBV9	.	TRBJ2-7	CASSVGDNSYEQYF	TGTGCCAGCAGCGTAGGGGACAACTCCTACGAGCAGTACTTC
.	TRBV7-2	many	TRBJ2-3	CASSLKWATDTQYF	TGTGCCAGCAGCTTAAAATGGGCGACAGATACGCAGTATTTT
.	TRBV20-1	.	TRBJ2-7	CSARDPVRTEQYF	TGCAGTGCTAGAGATCCCGTTCGGACAGAGCAGTACTTC
TRBD2	TRBV11-2	many	TRBJ2-7	CASSLGAGGYEQYF	TGTGCCAGCAGCTTAGGAGCGGGAGGGTACGAGCAGTACTTC
TRBD1	TRBV28	.	TRBJ1-1	CASKLRDSGVNTEAFF	TGTGCCAGTAAACTCCGGGACAGTGGGGTAAACACTGAAGCTTTCTTT
.	TRBV4-2	.	TRBJ1-4	CASSQERRSNEKLFF	TGTGCCAGCAGCCAAGAACGACGGAGTAATGAAAAACTGTTTTTT
TRBD1	TRBV6-1	.	TRBJ1-5	CASSDTGDRGGSQHF	TGTGCCAGCAGTGACACGGGGGACAGGGGAGGTTCTCAGCATTTT
.	TRBV29-1	.	TRBJ2-1	CSVSTRTYNEQFF	TGCAGCGTCTCGACACGAACCTACAATGAGCAGTTCTTC
.	TRBV6-5	.	TRBJ1-2	CASSAGDANYGYTF	TGTGCCAGCAGTGCCGGAGACGCTAACTATGGCTACACCTTC
TRBD2	TRBV11-2	.	TRBJ2-3	CASSLGGLGVDTQYF	TGTGCCAGCAGCTTAGGTGGACTAGGGGTAGATACGCAGTATTTT
.	TRBV30	.	TRBJ1-1	CAWSAQPGVLAFF	TGTGCCTGGAGTGCTCAACCCGGGGTCTTAGCTTTCTTT
.	TRBV27	few	TRBJ2-4	CASSYSAANNIQYF	TGTGCCAGCAGTTACAGTGCCGCTAACAACATTCAGTACTTC
TRBD1	TRBV11-3	many	TRBJ2-3	CASSLQGQGAPTDTQYF	TGTGCCAGCAGCTTGCAAGGACAGGGGGCCCCCACAGATACGCAGTATTTT